These 22 T cell receptor beta chains came from one sample sequenced in a study of beta chain features in type 1 diabetes. Expressed TCRB transcripts were sequenced, since all the RNA that had been isolated was reverse transcribed. Profiling relied on immunoSEQ multiplex PCR, and the TCRdb table lists in-frame clones only, not all of them. The sample lists 150,000 or so clones; about 9.8% were seen once. The material sequenced was central memory CD4+ T cells from blood. These receptors were collected from a woman between 18 and 29 years old in good health.

This clone was seen only a few times. The chain employs TRBV5-4 and TRBJ2-7; TRBD2 might be the D (6 bases). V gave up 3 bases and J gave up 3 bases, with 13 bases separating them. Per germline, CDR1 SGHNT and CDR2 YYREEE (reference sequence). The length of the CDR3 is 14 residues. CDR3 sequence: CASSSGSGDYEQYF. The CDR3 nucleotides are TGTGCCAGCAGCTCTGGCTCGGGGGACTACGAGCAGTACTTC.

The genes are TRBV5-1 and TRBJ2-5; 7 bases agree with TRBD1. V gave up 4 bases and J gave up 2 bases; unmatched junction bases: 5. This CDR3 region has 14 residues. Germline assignment: CDR1 SGHRS and CDR2 YFSETQ. CDR3 amino acids: CASSINRGQETQYF. The CDR3 DNA reads TGCGCCAGCAGCATTAACAGGGGACAAGAGACCCAGTACTTC.

The rearrangement links TRBV2 to TRBJ1-2, with D possibly matching TRBD1 (5 bases). The V end was cut by 1 base, the J end by 4 bases, with 10 bases between. This CDR3 is 14 amino acids long. CDR1 and CDR2 from the germline V gene are SNHLY and FYNNEI. Here the CDR3 reads CASSEGDSPYGYTF. CDR3 DNA sequence: TGTGCCAGCAGTGAAGGTGACAGCCCCTATGGCTACACCTTC.

This clone was observed a handful of times. Written as DNA, the CDR3 is TGTGCCAGCAGCTTACGGGGGGCTTGGAACACTGAAGCTTTCTTT. Translation gives CASSLRGAWNTEAFF. The rearrangement joins TRBV13 to TRBJ1-1; D may be TRBD1 (6 bases). V shed 2 bases and J shed 1 base, with 11 bases lying between them. The CDR3 extends over 15 amino acids. The germline gives CDR1 PRHDT, CDR2 FYEKMQ (reference sequence).

This clone has a count of ten or more. This specimen includes other DNA sequences encoding the same CDR3. The chain carries TRBV29-1 and TRBJ2-7, with 8 bases identical to TRBD2. This CDR3 spans 14 amino acids. V was pared by 6 bases and J by 2 bases, with 9 bases of the junction left unmatched. CDR1 is SQVTM, CDR2 ANQGSEA, per germline. CDR3 sequence reads: CSVGGGQGTYEQYF. CDR3 bases: TGCAGCGTCGGGGGGGGACAAGGGACCTACGAGCAGTACTTC.

This clone was detected only a few times. The J gene is TRBJ2-3, the V gene TRBV27; 15 bases agree with TRBD2. The J segment lost 6 bases and the V segment lost 2 bases, leaving 6 bases of the junction unmatched. The length of the CDR3 is 17 residues. In germline, CDR1 is MNHEY, CDR2 SMNVEV (reference sequence). Written as DNA, the CDR3 is TGTGCCAGCAGTTTAGGACTAGCGGGAGGGCCGGGGGATACGCAGTATTTT. Protein: CASSLGLAGGPGDTQYF.

The V and J genes are TRBV2 and TRBJ2-7; perhaps TRBD1 as D (5 bases). This CDR3 contains 13 residues. The germline V and J ends were trimmed by 5 bases and 5 bases, with 13 bases remaining between them. Germline V gene lookup returns CDR1 SNHLY and CDR2 FYNNEI. The CDR3 bases are TGTGCCAGCAGTTTACAGACAGTTGACGAGCAGTACTTC. Translation gives CASSLQTVDEQYF.

The rearrangement joins TRBV2 to TRBJ2-3; D not resolved. The CDR3 has 13 residues. CDR1 is SNHLY, CDR2 FYNNEI, per germline. With 7 bases removed from V and 0 bases from J, the gap between germline ends came to 8 bases. The CDR3 bases are TGTGCCAGCACCTCCTCGAGCACAGATACGCAGTATTTT. Its translation is CASTSSSTDTQYF.

There are a few counts of this clone. The V gene is TRBV5-1, the J gene TRBJ2-1, with TRBD1 matching 11 bases. This CDR3 comprises 15 residues. V lost 4 bases, J lost 3 bases, and 3 bases stayed unmatched. In germline, CDR1 is SGHRS, CDR2 YFSETQ. The CDR3 here is CASSPGQGGYNEQFF. The CDR3 DNA follows: TGCGCCAGCAGCCCGGGACAGGGGGGCTACAATGAGCAGTTCTTC.

This clone was observed a few times. The chain couples TRBV18 to TRBJ1-1; 8 nucleotides align to TRBD1. From germline, CDR1 is KGHSH and CDR2 LQKENI. J gave up 7 bases and V 4 bases, and 8 bases lay outside the gene matches. There are 14 residues in the CDR3. The CDR3 DNA follows: TGTGCCAGCTCACGACAGGGGCCGAGGGGTGAAGCTTTCTTT. It yields the protein CASSRQGPRGEAFF.

The chain couples TRBV30 to TRBJ1-5; 7 nucleotides agree with TRBD1. The junction had 6 bases not matched to a gene; V was cut back by 0 bases and J by 7 bases. CDR1 is GTSNPN and CDR2 is SVGIG in the germline V gene (reference sequence). The CDR3 spans 14 residues. In DNA, the CDR3 is TGTGCCTGGAGTGTTGACAGGGTACGCCAGCCCCAGCATTTT. It encodes CAWSVDRVRQPQHF. The whole variable domain, remainder taken from reference TRBV30 and TRBJ1-5, is SQTIHQWPATLVQPVGSPLSLECTVEGTSNPNLYWYRQAAGRGLQLLFYSVGIGQISSEVPQNLSASRPQDRQFILSSKKLLLSDSGFYLCAWSVDRVRQPQHFGDGTRLSIL.

This clone came up many times. The CDR3 coding sequence is TGTGCCAGCAGCCTGGGGACTAGCACAGATACGCAGTATTTT. This codes for CASSLGTSTDTQYF. The V and J genes are TRBV7-9 and TRBJ2-3; maybe TRBD2 (6 bases). V lost 5 bases, J lost 0 bases, and 9 bases lay in between. Germline loops: CDR1 SEHNR, CDR2 FQNEAQ (reference sequence). This CDR3 region has 14 residues.

V gene TRBV9 combines with J gene TRBJ1-4, with a possible D match to TRBD1 (6 bases). CDR1 is SGDLS and CDR2 is YYNGEE in the germline V gene. The CDR3 contains 15 residues. V was cut by 3 bases and J by 7 bases, with 16 bases left in between. The CDR3 spells CASSEGVQDPEKLFF. As DNA, the CDR3 is TGTGCCAGCAGCGAGGGGGTCCAGGACCCTGAAAAACTGTTTTTT.

This sequence joins TRBV6-6 and TRBJ2-5, with 7 bases that match TRBD1. The CDR3 loop spans 14 amino acids. Trimming at V came to 8 bases and at J to 2 bases, leaving 8 bases not matched to a gene. Germline CDR1 MNHNY, CDR2 SVGAGI (reference sequence). CDR3 loop: CASRWTGSQETQYF. The CDR3 DNA sequence: TGTGCCAGCCGCTGGACAGGCTCACAAGAGACCCAGTACTTC.

The rearrangement links TRBV30 to TRBJ2-5; a possible D gene is TRBD2 (6 bases). Matching the DNA end better, TRBJ2-7 makes the J call doubtful. Per germline, CDR1 GTSNPN and CDR2 SVGIG (reference sequence). The CDR3 is 14 amino acids. CDR3 region: CAWSFGGAIPEQYF. The CDR3 DNA follows: TGTGCCTGGAGTTTCGGCGGGGCTATACCCGAGCAGTACTTC.

The chain uses TRBV19 and TRBJ2-1, with 12 nucleotides matching TRBD2. Germline-derived CDR1 and CDR2 are LNHDA and SQIVND (reference sequence). The CDR3 spans 15 residues. Unmatched junction bases numbered 9, after V lost 8 bases and J lost 7 bases. The CDR3 nucleotides read TGTGCCAGTCGTGCCGGACTAGCGGGACGTAATGAGCAGTTCTTC. Translation: CASRAGLAGRNEQFF.

In its sample, this clone was seen a few times. J is TRBJ1-1 and V is TRBV29-1, with D possibly being TRBD1 (5 bases). The germline V gene has CDR1 SQVTM and CDR2 ANQGSEA. The CDR3 spans 12 residues. Trimming took off 4 bases at V and 2 bases at J, with 8 bases between the two ends. CDR3 sequence reads: CSVAGFNTEAFF. The CDR3 DNA sequence: TGCAGCGTTGCAGGGTTTAACACTGAAGCTTTCTTT.

This clone was recorded at least ten times. The CDR3 protein is CASSLAPPETQYF. The CDR3 nucleotides are TGTGCCAGCAGCTTAGCTCCTCCGGAGACCCAGTACTTC. The V gene is TRBV11-2, the J gene TRBJ2-5, with D unclear. Germline values: CDR1 SGHAT, CDR2 FQNNGV. V lost 1 base, J lost 5 bases, and 8 bases lay in between. This CDR3 contains 13 residues.

The table lists this clone with a few counts. The chain couples TRBV30 to TRBJ1-1; 7 nucleotides align to TRBD1. V lost 3 bases to trimming and J lost 5 bases; unmatched junction nucleotides: 9. The CDR3 runs 14 residues. Germline lookup yields CDR1 GTSNPN and CDR2 SVGIG (reference sequence). CDR3 sequence: CAWSPRGGRTEAFF. CDR3 in DNA: TGTGCCTGGAGCCCACGAGGGGGCCGAACTGAAGCTTTCTTT.

This chain connects TRBV27 to TRBJ2-5, with a weak D call TRBD1 (6 bases). CDR3 size: 14 residues. Trimming cost V 4 bases and J 7 bases, with 16 bases left between them. CDR1 and CDR2 (germline): MNHEY, SMNVEV (reference sequence). In DNA form, the CDR3 reads TGTGCCAGCAGTTCCCCCGACAGGCCTTGGACCCAGTACTTC. It specifies CASSSPDRPWTQYF.

V is TRBV6-5 and J is TRBJ2-5, with 9 positions matching TRBD1. This CDR3 spans 14 amino acids. The junction had 11 bases not matched to a gene; V was cut back by 8 bases and J by 7 bases. The germline V gene has CDR1 MNHEY and CDR2 SVGAGI. The CDR3 nucleotides read TGTGCCAGCGCCCTCGGGACAGGGTTGAGGACCCAGTACTTC. Residues: CASALGTGLRTQYF.

This clone was observed a few times. The V gene is TRBV5-6, the J gene TRBJ2-2; D not certain. The germline CDR1 and CDR2 sequences are SGHDT and YYEEEE. V lost 4 bases and J 2 bases, leaving 6 bases between the germline ends. This CDR3 is 13 amino acids long. The CDR3 loop reads CASSLVNTGELFF. The CDR3 DNA reads as TGTGCCAGCAGCCTCGTAAACACCGGGGAGCTGTTTTTT.